These 30 T cell receptor beta chains were all obtained from the same sample, sequenced in a study of early T cells in non-severe SARS-CoV-2 infection. TCRdb reprocessed the 5' RACE reads with MiXCR, giving one entry per CDR3 protein. The data show roughly 60,000 distinct CDR3 sequences, 5% to 7.5% seen once. The material was whole blood, obtained at baseline. The receptor set was obtained from an adult who was a healthcare worker with PCR-confirmed SARS-CoV-2 infection or an uninfected control (not recorded which).

This clonotype appeared a few times. V and J are TRBV20-1 and TRBJ1-2, with a tentative D call TRBD1 (6 bases). With 6 bases removed from V and 8 bases from J, the gap between germline ends came to 22 bases. Germline V gene sequence: CDR1 DFQATT, CDR2 SNEGSKA (reference sequence). This CDR3 region has 14 residues. This CDR3 is CSARSGVSLLGYTF. In DNA form, the CDR3 reads TGCAGTGCCCGATCAGGGGTATCGCTCTTAGGCTACACCTTC.

At least ten counts were recorded for this clonotype. This chain connects TRBV5-3 to TRBJ2-5; weak D call: TRBD2 (5 bases). TRBV5-3 is classed as an ORF, of uncertain function. V was shortened by 7 bases and J by 4 bases, with 11 bases between the two germline ends. The CDR3 totals 12 residues. The CDR3 loop reads CARQSGIETQYF. CDR3 DNA sequence: TGTGCCAGACAAAGCGGTATAGAGACCCAGTACTTC.

This clonotype was seen a handful of times. The chain links TRBV12-3 or TRBV12-4 to TRBJ2-5, with D perhaps being TRBD1 or TRBD2 (5 bases each). This CDR3 spans 12 amino acids. V lost 3 bases and J lost 5, with 7 bases in between. The CDR3 region is CASSLRGETQYF. The CDR3 DNA is TGTGCCAGCAGTTTGAGGGGTGAGACCCAGTACTTC.

As concerns this clonotype: A much larger clone lies a single base off, so this may be a read error. The CDR3 carries no conserved terminal phenylalanine or tryptophan, so it likely arises from a read error. This chain links TRBV4-3 with TRBJ1-6; 8 bases line up with TRBD1. There are 15 residues in the CDR3. The junction had 6 bases not matched to a gene; V was cut back by 4 bases and J by 7 bases. In germline, CDR1 is LGHNA, CDR2 YSLEER. The CDR3 DNA reads TGCGCCAGCAGCCCGGACAGGGTTCCGAATTCACCCCTCCACATT. Residues: CASSPDRVPNSPLHI.

V is TRBV12-3 or TRBV12-4 and J is TRBJ1-2, with 12 bases matching TRBD1. The CDR3 extends over 17 amino acids. V shed 5 bases and J 4 bases; nucleotides not matched to a gene: 11. The CDR3 protein is CASSRGTGGGSLYGYTF. CDR3 DNA: TGTGCCAGCAGTAGAGGGACAGGGGGCGGTTCGCTCTATGGCTACACCTTC.

This clonotype was recorded a few times. This sequence joins TRBV28 and TRBJ1-2; D perhaps matches TRBD1 (5 bases). The germline V and J ends were trimmed by 5 bases and 1 base, with 14 bases remaining between them. The CDR3 contains 15 residues. The germline gives CDR1 MDHEN, CDR2 SYDVKM. The CDR3 region has the DNA TGTGCCAGCAGTCTACGGACACTCTATAACTATGGCTACACCTTC. It specifies CASSLRTLYNYGYTF.

This clonotype was detected a few times. Sequence at one end of the junction differs from germline and may be a read error. The CDR3 DNA sequence: TGTGCCAGCAGTCCGCCCGGACGCCTCTTT. Protein: CASSPPGRLF. The chain uses TRBV6-1 and TRBJ1-1; D unresolved. Germline CDR1 MNHNS, CDR2 SASEGT. This CDR3 is built from 10 residues.

This clonotype has a handful of counts. The V gene is TRBV27, the J gene TRBJ1-5; D is unresolved. V lost 3 bases to trimming and J lost 4 bases, with 10 bases between them. Germline lookup yields CDR1 MNHEY and CDR2 SMNVEV (reference sequence). The CDR3 spans 14 residues. CDR3 residues: CASSFGDINQPQHF. The CDR3 DNA reads TGTGCCAGCAGTTTCGGCGACATAAATCAGCCCCAGCATTTT.

This clonotype was observed a few times. The genes are TRBV10-3 and TRBJ2-5; D may be TRBD2 (5 bases). Trimming removed 4 bases from V and 1 base from J, with 10 bases in between. The CDR3 spans 14 residues. The germline V gene encodes CDR1 ENHRY and CDR2 SYGVKD. In DNA form, the CDR3 reads TGTGCCATCAGTGCAGGCGGGTCCCAAGAGACCCAGTACTTC. This gives the protein CAISAGGSQETQYF.

This clonotype showed up many times. The chain joins TRBV10-3 to TRBJ2-7; D is unresolved. This CDR3 spans 11 amino acids. Between the trimmed V and J ends, which lost 7 bases and 3 bases, there was a span of 7 bases. Germline lookup yields CDR1 ENHRY and CDR2 SYGVKD. CDR3 sequence: CAIMDDYEQYF. The CDR3 DNA is TGTGCCATCATGGACGACTACGAGCAGTACTTC.

This clonotype was detected ten times or more. The V and J genes are TRBV27 and TRBJ2-7, with 9 bases fitting TRBD1. The CDR3 runs 17 residues. Per germline, CDR1 MNHEY and CDR2 SMNVEV (reference sequence). The J segment lost 4 bases and the V segment lost 5 bases, leaving 15 bases of the junction unmatched. This CDR3 reads CASSMTLRYGTGYEQYF. The CDR3 DNA reads TGTGCCAGCAGTATGACCCTTAGGTACGGGACAGGGTACGAGCAGTACTTC.

This clonotype came up a few times. V and J are TRBV29-1 and TRBJ1-5; no clear D. The CDR3 sequence is 12 residues long. Germline values: CDR1 SQVTM, CDR2 ANQGSEA. Trimming took off 7 bases at V and 3 bases at J, with 10 bases between the two ends. The CDR3 spells CSAADPNQPQHF. Written as DNA, the CDR3 is TGCAGCGCCGCGGACCCCAATCAGCCCCAGCATTTT.

A few counts support this clonotype. The rearrangement joins TRBV5-1 to TRBJ2-5; the D is unclear. Trimming took off 5 bases at V and 2 bases at J, with 10 bases between the two ends. CDR3 length: 13 amino acids. CDR1 is SGHRS and CDR2 is YFSETQ in the germline V gene. CDR3 region: CASSYERQETQYF. The DNA of the CDR3 is TGCGCCAGCAGTTACGAAAGACAAGAGACCCAGTACTTC.

The chain uses TRBV12-3 or TRBV12-4 and TRBJ1-4; 8 bases fit TRBD1. V lost 3 bases and J lost 6; bases outside the gene matches: 3. The CDR3 is 14 residues long. CDR3 in DNA: TGTGCCAGCAGTTTCCTACAGGGGGATGAAAAACTGTTTTTT. Its protein product is CASSFLQGDEKLFF.

J is TRBJ2-1 and V is TRBV7-9, with TRBD1 as a possible D gene (5 bases). The CDR3 contains 13 residues. Deletions cut 1 base from V and 8 bases from J, with 9 bases between. In germline, CDR1 is SEHNR, CDR2 FQNEAQ (reference sequence). The CDR3 nucleotides read TGTGCCAGCAGCTTAGGTGGGGCCGATGAGCAGTTCTTC. Protein sequence: CASSLGGADEQFF.

The V gene is TRBV21-1, the J gene TRBJ2-3. TRBV21-1 counts as a pseudogene. The CDR3 has 13 residues. The CDR3 DNA reads TGTGCCAGCAGCAAAAACAGTACAGATACGCAGTATTTT. Translated: CASSKNSTDTQYF.

As regards this clonotype: This may come from a read error, since a much larger clone is one base off. The chain has TRBV7-9 and TRBJ2-3, with D uncertain. The V end lost 1 base, the J end lost 6 bases, and 11 bases lay between the germline ends. This CDR3 comprises 14 residues. The germline gives CDR1 SEHNR, CDR2 FQNEAQ (reference sequence). CDR3 in DNA: TGTGCCAGCAGCTTAGATCCGACTGGGGATACGCAGTATTTT. Its protein product is CASSLDPTGDTQYF.

This clonotype appeared many times. The chain joins TRBV4-3 to TRBJ2-7; perhaps TRBD1 as D (6 bases). V was shortened by 2 bases and J by 3 bases, with 11 bases between the two germline ends. This CDR3 is built from 14 residues. Per the germline V gene, CDR1 is LGHNA and CDR2 is YSLEER. The CDR3 DNA follows: TGCGCCAGCAGCCAAAACAGGGCGCTCTACGAGCAGTACTTC. This translates into CASSQNRALYEQYF.

This clonotype appeared a few times. The gene calls are TRBV18 and TRBJ2-1; TRBD1 or TRBD2 may be the D gene (5 bases each). V lost 6 bases, J lost 6 bases, and 18 bases lay in between. The CDR3 extends over 15 amino acids. Germline loops: CDR1 KGHSH, CDR2 LQKENI. CDR3 protein: CASSSEAGYANEQFF. The CDR3 DNA is TGTGCCAGCTCGTCGGAGGCAGGGTATGCCAATGAGCAGTTCTTC.

This clonotype was observed at least ten times. The gene calls are TRBV20-1 and TRBJ1-6, with unresolved D. The CDR3 extends over 12 amino acids. The germline CDR1 and CDR2 sequences are DFQATT and SNEGSKA (reference sequence). V lost 1 base, J lost 9 bases, and 7 bases lay in between. CDR3 loop: CSARGLGSPLHF. The DNA for the CDR3 is TGCAGTGCTAGAGGGTTGGGTTCACCCCTCCACTTT.

This clonotype was counted only a few times. The rearrangement uses TRBV20-1 and TRBJ1-4, with 7 nucleotides matching TRBD1. The trim removed 5 bases at V and 3 bases at J, leaving 9 bases unmatched. CDR1 and CDR2 from the germline V gene are DFQATT and SNEGSKA (reference sequence). This CDR3 spans 15 amino acids. The DNA for the CDR3 is TGCAGTGCTCAGGGCTACAGGGGTTCTAATGAAAAACTGTTTTTT. This translates into CSAQGYRGSNEKLFF.

This rearrangement joins TRBV4-3 to TRBJ2-3; D is uncertain. V dropped 0 bases and J dropped 0 bases, with 4 bases sitting between them. The CDR3 contains 14 residues. Germline loops: CDR1 LGHNA, CDR2 YSLEER. This chain's CDR3 is CASSQDPSTDTQYF. Written as DNA, the CDR3 is TGCGCCAGCAGCCAAGATCCCAGCACAGATACGCAGTATTTT.

This clonotype was seen only a few times. The rearrangement joins TRBV29-1 to TRBJ2-7; 7 nucleotides agree with TRBD2. The germline gives CDR1 SQVTM, CDR2 ANQGSEA. The junction had 15 bases not matched to a gene; V was cut back by 0 bases and J by 7 bases. The CDR3 has 16 residues. The CDR3 coding sequence is TGCAGCGTTGAAGATCCGAGCACGGCCATGCGGGGGGAGCAGTACTTC. Translated: CSVEDPSTAMRGEQYF.

There are many counts of this clonotype. This chain joins TRBV5-5 and TRBJ2-1, with D possibly being TRBD2 (6 bases). Trimming shortened V by 2 bases and J by 4 bases, and 10 bases separated the two germline ends. CDR3 length equals 14 residues. Germline loops: CDR1 SGHKS, CDR2 YYEKEE (reference sequence). CDR3 residues: CASSFSGVYNEQFF. CDR3 DNA: TGTGCCAGCAGCTTTTCGGGGGTGTACAATGAGCAGTTCTTC.

This clonotype was observed many times. The chain recombines TRBV7-9 with TRBJ1-2; 8 nucleotides agree with TRBD1. This CDR3 spans 13 amino acids. Germline V lookup: CDR1 SEHNR, CDR2 FQNEAQ (reference sequence). V shed 6 bases and J 4 bases; nucleotides not matched to a gene: 4. For the CDR3, the DNA is TGTGCCAGCAGTCCCACAGGGGGCTATGGCTACACCTTC. Its protein product is CASSPTGGYGYTF.

This clonotype was detected ten times or more. The chain joins TRBV7-6 to TRBJ1-2; the D gene is possibly TRBD1 (5 bases). This CDR3 is built from 12 residues. Trimming took 5 bases from V and 8 from J, leaving 12 bases between them. Per the germline V gene, CDR1 is SGHVS and CDR2 is FNYEAQ. In DNA, the CDR3 is TGTGCCAGCAGCCCGCAGGGATGGGGCTACACCTTC. It yields the protein CASSPQGWGYTF.

This clonotype has only a few counts. This rearrangement joins TRBV7-9 to TRBJ2-7; 9 bases agree with TRBD1. Germline V gene lookup returns CDR1 SEHNR and CDR2 FQNEAQ (reference sequence). V lost 3 bases and J lost 2; bases outside the gene matches: 2. CDR3 length equals 14 residues. CDR3 amino acids: CASSFGQGPYEQYF. DNA for the CDR3: TGTGCCAGCAGCTTTGGACAGGGGCCCTACGAGCAGTACTTC. The whole variable domain, filled in from reference TRBV7-9 and TRBJ2-7, reads DTGVSQNPRHKITKRGQNVTFRCDPISEHNRLYWYRQTLGQGPEFLTYFQNEAQLEKSRLLSDRFSAERPKGSFSTLEIQRTEQGDSAMYLCASSFGQGPYEQYFGPGTRLTVT.

This clonotype has more than one count but fewer than ten. This sequence joins TRBV3-1 and TRBJ1-5; D remains ambiguous. This CDR3 is built from 15 residues. The germline V gene has CDR1 LGHDT and CDR2 YNNKEL (reference sequence). Trimming took 0 bases from V and 0 from J, leaving 6 bases between them. CDR3 coding DNA: TGTGCCAGCAGCCAAGACTTATATAGCAATCAGCCCCAGCATTTT. It translates to CASSQDLYSNQPQHF.

This clonotype was seen only a few times. The rearrangement links TRBV6-2 or TRBV6-3 to TRBJ2-5; a possible D gene is TRBD2 (5 bases). CDR1 MNHEY and CDR2 SVGEGT come from the germline V gene. There are 14 residues in the CDR3. Deletions cut 4 bases from V and 4 bases from J, with 13 bases between. CDR3 region: CASSSQPAGETQYF. The DNA for the CDR3 is TGTGCCAGCAGTTCTCAGCCCGCGGGAGAGACCCAGTACTTC.

The chain has TRBV11-2 and TRBJ1-2, with D hard to call. Per the germline V gene, CDR1 is SGHAT and CDR2 is FQNNGV. The V gene lost 1 base and the J gene lost 8 bases, with 20 bases spanning the gap. CDR3 length equals 16 residues. The CDR3 DNA sequence: TGTGCCAGCAGCTTAGTCGATTCTGGCCCCCGTCAAGGCTACACCTTC. Translating it yields CASSLVDSGPRQGYTF.